The clone carrying this TCR beta chain has just a few counts. Its antigen is not identified. Generation of TCR beta libraries employed quantitative 5'-RACE incorporating molecular barcodes. TCRdb independently ran MiXCR on the 5' RACE reads; one entry per CDR3 protein. The profile shows 200,000 to 250,000 distinct CDR3 sequences, about 16% of them singletons. These data come from a study of CD8 T cells in ankylosing spondylitis. Notes on the study in general: Matched ankylosing spondylitis synovial fluid reportedly contained a significantly enriched population of disease-linked clones. Ankylosing spondylitis blood seemed to carry a telltale TCR beta motif made of about 8 highly homologous variants.

In germline, CDR1 is DFQATT, CDR2 SNEGSKA (reference sequence). The CDR3 is 15 amino acids. V lost 1 base, J lost 3 bases, and 4 bases stayed unmatched. This sequence joins TRBV20-1 and TRBJ2-1, with TRBD2 matching over 9 bases. The receptor was isolated from a male donor with ankylosing spondylitis. Sequencing was done on a sample of blood, either unsorted or a sorted T cell fraction (not recorded which). As DNA, the CDR3 is TGCAGTGCTAGAGCCCTAGCGGGAAACTACAATGAGCAGTTCTTC. It is translated as CSARALAGNYNEQFF.